Listed below are T cell receptor beta chains from one sample, sequenced in a study of T-cell memory formation after mild COVID-19. TCRdb processed the 5' RACE reads anew with MiXCR; each CDR3 protein has one entry. The data contain around 110,000 distinct CDR3 sequences, 13% to 15% of them singletons. Sequencing was performed on PBMCs or a T cell subset sorted from them (not recorded which). Source of these receptors: a man aged 18 to 30 who had mild COVID-19 (a few samples of this study predate the infection). Cell type and time point are not known. Each CDR3 is given with its conserved first and last residue. A D gene is named only where the DNA matches it firmly. Clone sizes are given selectively: once, few, many, or a class where the clone is expanded.

D: -
size: many
V: TRBV7-9
J: TRBJ2-5
length: 15
DNA: TGTGCCAGCAGCCCGAGCGTGGAGGGTCGAGAGACCCAGTACTTC
CDR3: CASSPSVEGRETQYF

D: TRBD1
size: -
V: TRBV6-2/TRBV6-3
J: TRBJ2-5
length: 16
DNA: TGTGCCAGCAGCTTCGCAACAACAGGGGCTCGGGAGACCCAGTACTTC
CDR3: CASSFATTGARETQYF

D: -
size: few
V: TRBV11-2
J: TRBJ2-2
length: 17
DNA: TGTGCCAGCAGCTTAGAACCCCAGGGAGGTGGGACCGGGGAGCTGTTTTTT
CDR3: CASSLEPQGGGTGELFF

D: TRBD2
size: -
V: TRBV20-1
J: TRBJ2-7
length: 15
DNA: TGCAGTGCTAGAGGCCTAGCGGGGAGCTCCTACGAGCAGTACTTC
CDR3: CSARGLAGSSYEQYF

D: -
size: many
V: TRBV4-2
J: TRBJ2-7
length: 15
DNA: TGTGCCAGCAGCCCTTGGAAATCGGACTCCTACGAGCAGTACTTC
CDR3: CASSPWKSDSYEQYF

D: -
size: few
V: TRBV4-3
J: TRBJ2-4
length: 15
DNA: TGCGCCAGCAGCCACCGATTAGGGGCCAAAAACATTCAGTACTTC
CDR3: CASSHRLGAKNIQYF

D: -
size: many
V: TRBV7-9
J: TRBJ2-3
length: 14
DNA: TGTGCCAGCAGCCCGGGGCATTCCACAGATACGCAGTATTTT
CDR3: CASSPGHSTDTQYF

D: -
size: many
V: TRBV6-2/TRBV6-3
J: TRBJ2-5
length: 15
DNA: TGTGCCAGCAGTTACTCTTGGGACCAACAAGAGACCCAGTACTTC
CDR3: CASSYSWDQQETQYF

D: -
size: -
V: TRBV7-8
J: TRBJ1-1
length: 12
DNA: TGTGCCAGCAGTAAAGGGGGAGCTGAAGCTTTCTTT
CDR3: CASSKGGAEAFF

D: TRBD1
size: few
V: TRBV6-2/TRBV6-3
J: TRBJ2-5
length: 15
DNA: TGTGCCAGCAGTTATTCGGACAGGGTGTTTGAGACCCAGTACTTC
CDR3: CASSYSDRVFETQYF

D: -
size: few
V: TRBV7-2
J: TRBJ2-2
length: 11
DNA: TGTGCCAGCAGCCGGGCCGGGGAGCTGTTTTTT
CDR3: CASSRAGELFF

D: -
size: few
V: TRBV30
J: TRBJ2-1
length: 14
DNA: TGTGCCTGGAGGAGGGGGTTACTCTTCAATGAGCAGTTCTTC
CDR3: CAWRRGLLFNEQFF

D: -
size: many
V: TRBV11-2
J: TRBJ2-3
length: 16
DNA: TGTGCCAGCAGCTCCTTCCGGGACCCCCCGCCAGATACGCAGTATTTT
CDR3: CASSSFRDPPPDTQYF

D: TRBD1
size: many
V: TRBV3-1
J: TRBJ2-1
length: 16
DNA: TGTGCCAGCAGCCCCTCGACAGGGGTCGCCGGAAATGAGCAGTTCTTC
CDR3: CASSPSTGVAGNEQFF